The rows below give T cell receptor beta chains drawn from one sample of a study of blood T cell repertoires in COVID-19. The data were produced by immunoSEQ multiplex PCR, yet TCRdb's version contains in-frame clones alone and is incomplete. The table includes a few hundred thousand clones, about 90% detected once. The material sequenced was peripheral blood. Source of these receptors: an elderly man with acute or convalescent COVID-19. CDR3s leave out the opening cysteine and the closing phenylalanine or tryptophan. Each record gives: V gene, CDR3 length, CDR3 protein.

V: TRBV25-1; length: 15; CDR3: ASSENLGTGKYNEQF
V: TRBV5-4; length: 12; CDR3: ASSPGTGVSEAF
V: TRBV19; length: 14; CDR3: ASSIRTGANTGELF
V: TRBV3-1/TRBV3-2; length: 13; CDR3: ASSQGGTGIYEQY
V: TRBV9; length: 13; CDR3: ASSVEGLATETQY
V: TRBV19; length: 13; CDR3: ASSMGTSGRNEQF
V: TRBV11-2; length: 14; CDR3: ASSLGGTGPQETQY
V: TRBV14; length: 14; CDR3: ASSLGLAGESDTQY
V: TRBV6-5; length: 11; CDR3: ASSTTSVGTQY
V: TRBV2; length: 12; CDR3: VSSISGRDNEQF
V: TRBV14; length: 12; CDR3: ASSPSGTGGRYT
V: TRBV5-1; length: 13; CDR3: ASSLYRGLDYGYT
V: TRBV19; length: 11; CDR3: ASSPSSPYGYT
V: TRBV2; length: 13; CDR3: ASSGAEQGNTEAF
V: TRBV7-2; length: 13; CDR3: ASSSSPGQGTGYT
V: TRBV23-1; length: 14; CDR3: ASSQSRERGYYEQY
V: TRBV7-2; length: 12; CDR3: ASSPSQARDEAF
V: TRBV7-9; length: 14; CDR3: ASSLGRVDSNQPQH
V: TRBV7-9; length: 12; CDR3: ASSLTGTGTEQY
V: TRBV20-1; length: 9; CDR3: SASHSYGYT
V: TRBV5-1; length: 14; CDR3: ASSFWLDTNTGELF
V: TRBV14; length: 14; CDR3: ASSHGTSGIQETQY
V: TRBV7-8; length: 14; CDR3: ASSLEEAGTTYEQY
V: TRBV10-3; length: 13; CDR3: AITDLDRGGNTIY
V: TRBV7-2; length: 13; CDR3: ASSLQQGRAETQY
V: TRBV6-5; length: 13; CDR3: ASSYNSAYNSPLH
V: TRBV6-5; length: 11; CDR3: ASRKTVSYEQY
V: TRBV14; length: 12; CDR3: ASSQRFFTDTQY
V: TRBV7-2; length: 14; CDR3: ASSKEGQPSGNTIY
V: TRBV28; length: 13; CDR3: ASAQPGGPAYEQY
V: TRBV18; length: 13; CDR3: ASSPSLGSYNEQF
V: TRBV9; length: 15; CDR3: ASSVTSRGHQNNEQF